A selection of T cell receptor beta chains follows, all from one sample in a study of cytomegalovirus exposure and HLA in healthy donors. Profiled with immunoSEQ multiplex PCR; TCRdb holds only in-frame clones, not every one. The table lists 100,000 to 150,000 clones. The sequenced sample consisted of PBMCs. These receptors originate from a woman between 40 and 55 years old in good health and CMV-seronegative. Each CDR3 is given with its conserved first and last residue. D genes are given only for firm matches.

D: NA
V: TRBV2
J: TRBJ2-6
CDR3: CASTLVKGANVLTF
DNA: TGTGCCAGCACACTCGTTAAGGGGGCCAACGTCCTGACTTTC

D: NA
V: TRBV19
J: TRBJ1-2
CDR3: CASSIEGRGRGNYGYTF
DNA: TGTGCCAGTAGTATAGAAGGCAGGGGAAGGGGCAACTATGGCTACACCTTC

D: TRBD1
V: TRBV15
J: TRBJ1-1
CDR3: CATSRDRTGWRAFF
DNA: TGTGCCACCAGCAGAGATAGGACAGGGTGGAGAGCTTTCTTT

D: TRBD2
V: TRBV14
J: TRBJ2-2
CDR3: CASRLGGGQPTGELFF
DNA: TGTGCCAGCAGACTTGGCGGGGGGCAGCCCACCGGGGAGCTGTTTTTT

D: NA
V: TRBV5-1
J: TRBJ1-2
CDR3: CASSSSRGNGYTF
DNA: TGCGCCAGCAGCTCCTCCCGGGGGAATGGCTACACCTTC

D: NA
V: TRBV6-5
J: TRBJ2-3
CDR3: CASSYRLADTDTQYF
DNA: TGTGCCAGCAGTTACAGGCTAGCAGACACAGATACGCAGTATTTT

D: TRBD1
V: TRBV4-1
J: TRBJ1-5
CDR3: CASSHAGTVNQPQHF
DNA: TGCGCCAGCAGCCACGCCGGGACAGTTAATCAGCCCCAGCATTTT

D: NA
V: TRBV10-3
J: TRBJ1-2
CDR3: CAISESRQMNYGYTF
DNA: TGTGCCATCAGTGAGTCGAGACAGATGAACTATGGCTACACCTTC

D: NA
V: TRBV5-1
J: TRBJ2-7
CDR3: CASSRGSSYEQYF
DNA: TGCGCCAGCAGCAGGGGCAGCTCCTACGAGCAGTACTTC

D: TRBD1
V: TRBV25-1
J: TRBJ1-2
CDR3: CASSGTGGGYTF
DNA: TGTGCCAGCAGCGGGACAGGAGGTGGCTACACCTTC

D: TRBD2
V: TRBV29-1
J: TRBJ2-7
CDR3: CSVTRGGEQYF
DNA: TGCAGCGTTACCCGGGGGGGCGAGCAGTACTTC

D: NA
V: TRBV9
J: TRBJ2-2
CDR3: CASSVVAGKNTGELFF
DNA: TGTGCCAGCAGCGTAGTGGCAGGAAAAAACACCGGGGAGCTGTTTTTT

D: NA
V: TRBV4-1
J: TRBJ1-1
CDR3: CASSPGAGPGAFF
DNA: TGCGCCAGCAGCCCCGGGGCGGGGCCGGGAGCTTTCTTT

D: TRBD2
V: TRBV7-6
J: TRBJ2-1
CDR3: CASNGRGDNEQFF
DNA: TGTGCCAGCAACGGACGGGGGGACAATGAGCAGTTCTTC

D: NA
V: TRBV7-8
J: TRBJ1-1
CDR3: CASSRTENTEAFF
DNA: TGTGCCAGCAGCCGCACAGAGAACACTGAAGCTTTCTTT

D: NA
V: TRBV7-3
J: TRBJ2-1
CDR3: CASSPTFSSYNEQFF
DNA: TGTGCCAGCAGCCCTACCTTTAGCTCCTACAATGAGCAGTTCTTC

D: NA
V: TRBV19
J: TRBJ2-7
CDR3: CASSIGQDEQYF
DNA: TGTGCCAGTAGTATAGGACAGGACGAGCAGTACTTC

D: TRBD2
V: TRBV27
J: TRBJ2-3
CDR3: CASSLTLSGGAGDTQYF
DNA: TGTGCCAGCAGTTTGACCCTTAGCGGGGGGGCGGGAGATACGCAGTATTTT

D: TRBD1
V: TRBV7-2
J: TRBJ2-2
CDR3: CASKPGQGLTGELFF
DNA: TGTGCCAGCAAGCCGGGACAGGGCTTAACCGGGGAGCTGTTTTTT

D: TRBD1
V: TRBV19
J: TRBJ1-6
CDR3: CASSIPGQGNSPLHF
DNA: TGTGCCAGTAGTATTCCGGGACAGGGGAATTCACCCCTCCACTTT

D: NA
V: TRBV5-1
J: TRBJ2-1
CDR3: CASSSGGEGNEQFF
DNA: TGCGCCAGCAGCTCGGGGGGCGAGGGGAATGAGCAGTTCTTC

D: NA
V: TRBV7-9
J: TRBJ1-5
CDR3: CASSLGGAGQPQHF
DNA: TGTGCCAGCAGCTTAGGAGGGGCGGGGCAGCCCCAGCATTTT

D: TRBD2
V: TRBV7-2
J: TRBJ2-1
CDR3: CASSAASGGALNEQFF
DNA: TGTGCCAGCAGCGCAGCTAGCGGGGGGGCCCTCAATGAGCAGTTCTTC

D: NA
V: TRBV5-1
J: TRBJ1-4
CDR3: CASSQGDGEKLFF
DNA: TGCGCCAGCAGTCAGGGCGATGGTGAAAAACTGTTTTTT

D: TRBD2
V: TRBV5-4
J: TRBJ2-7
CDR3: CASSLALAGPPSEQYF
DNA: TGTGCCAGCAGCTTAGCACTAGCGGGGCCGCCATCCGAGCAGTACTTC

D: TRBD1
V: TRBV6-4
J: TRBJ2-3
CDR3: CASSEQGATDTQYF
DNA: TGTGCCAGCAGTGAACAGGGGGCAACGGATACGCAGTATTTT

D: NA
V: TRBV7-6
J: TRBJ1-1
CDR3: CASSRDRGSLSNTEAFF
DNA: TGTGCCAGCAGCCGCGACCGGGGATCGCTTTCGAACACTGAGGCTTTCTTT

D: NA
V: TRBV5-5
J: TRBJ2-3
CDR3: CASDPGFTDTQYF
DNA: TGTGCCAGTGACCCAGGCTTCACAGATACGCAGTATTTT

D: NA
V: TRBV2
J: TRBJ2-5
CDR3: CASSADSQETQYF
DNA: TGTGCCAGCAGTGCGGACAGTCAAGAGACCCAGTACTTC

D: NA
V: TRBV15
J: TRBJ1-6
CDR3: CATSRAGYNSPLHF
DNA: TGTGCCACCAGCAGAGCGGGTTATAATTCACCCCTCCACTTT

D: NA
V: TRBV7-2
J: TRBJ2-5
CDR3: CASTATAGQQYF
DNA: TGTGCCAGCACCGCCACCGCGGGCCAGCAGTACTTC

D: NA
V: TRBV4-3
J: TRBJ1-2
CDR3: CASSQDAVSYGYTF
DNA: TGCGCCAGCAGCCAAGATGCGGTCAGTTACGGCTACACCTTC

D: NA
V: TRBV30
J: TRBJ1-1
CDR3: CAPKPGAWNTEAFF
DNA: TGTGCCCCTAAGCCAGGGGCGTGGAACACTGAAGCTTTCTTT

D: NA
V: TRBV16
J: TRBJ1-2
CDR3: CASSQPLSGRGYTF
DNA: TGTGCCAGCAGCCAACCCCTCAGCGGGAGAGGCTACACCTTC

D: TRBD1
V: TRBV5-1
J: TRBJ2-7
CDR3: CASSQGTGKANEQYF
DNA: TGCGCCAGCAGCCAAGGGACAGGGAAGGCGAACGAGCAGTACTTC

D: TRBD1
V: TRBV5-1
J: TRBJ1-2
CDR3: CASSLDRQGGDGYTF
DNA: TGCGCCAGCAGCTTGGACCGACAGGGCGGGGATGGCTACACCTTC

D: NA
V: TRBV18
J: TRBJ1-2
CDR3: CASSPRRGESYTF
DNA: TGTGCCAGCTCACCTCGACGGGGTGAGAGCTACACCTTC

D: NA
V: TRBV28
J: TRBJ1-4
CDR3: CASSSDRSSKEKLFF
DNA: TGTGCCAGCAGTTCCGACAGGTCAAGCAAAGAAAAACTGTTTTTT

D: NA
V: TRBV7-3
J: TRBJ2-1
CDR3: CASSLAGSSYNEQFF
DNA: TGTGCCAGCAGCTTAGCGGGGAGCTCCTACAATGAGCAGTTCTTC

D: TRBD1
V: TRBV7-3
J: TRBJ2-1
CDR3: CASSRTGVTYNEQFF
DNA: TGTGCCAGCAGTCGGACAGGGGTGACCTACAATGAGCAGTTCTTC

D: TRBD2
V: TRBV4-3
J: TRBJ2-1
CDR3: CASSQDPAGGYNEQFF
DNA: TGCGCCAGCAGCCAAGATCCAGCGGGGGGTTACAATGAGCAGTTCTTC

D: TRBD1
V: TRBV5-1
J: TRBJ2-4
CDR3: CASSFPGQKNIQYF
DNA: TGCGCCAGCAGCTTTCCGGGACAGAAAAACATTCAGTACTTC

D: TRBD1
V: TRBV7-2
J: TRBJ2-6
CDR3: CASRNDRVGANVLTF
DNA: TGTGCCAGCCGGAACGACAGGGTCGGGGCCAACGTCCTGACTTTC

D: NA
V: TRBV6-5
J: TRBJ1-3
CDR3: CASSPTDSGNTIYF
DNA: TGTGCCAGCAGTCCTACAGACTCTGGAAACACCATATATTTT

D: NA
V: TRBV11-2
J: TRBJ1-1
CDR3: CASSFAVDTEAFF
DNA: TGTGCCAGCAGCTTCGCGGTTGACACTGAAGCTTTCTTT

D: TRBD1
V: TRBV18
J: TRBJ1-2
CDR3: CASSPGTGGHGYTF
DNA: TGTGCCAGCTCACCCGGGACAGGGGGCCATGGCTACACCTTC

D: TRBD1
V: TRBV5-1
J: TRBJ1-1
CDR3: CASSRTGEVTEAFF
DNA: TGCGCCAGCAGTCGGACAGGGGAGGTCACTGAAGCTTTCTTT

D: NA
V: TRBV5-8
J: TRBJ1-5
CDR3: CASSLKTQGSGPQHF
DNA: TGTGCCAGCAGCTTGAAAACACAGGGTAGTGGGCCCCAGCATTTT

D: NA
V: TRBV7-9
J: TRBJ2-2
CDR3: CASSRPGTGELFF
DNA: TGTGCCAGCAGCCGACCGGGGACCGGGGAGCTGTTTTTT

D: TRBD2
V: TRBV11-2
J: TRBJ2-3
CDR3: CASSFRGGGRTDTQYF
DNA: TGTGCCAGCAGCTTCCGCGGGGGGGGACGCACAGATACGCAGTATTTT

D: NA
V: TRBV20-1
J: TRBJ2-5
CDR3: CGTEFQETQYF
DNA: TGCGGTACAGAGTTCCAAGAGACCCAGTACTTC

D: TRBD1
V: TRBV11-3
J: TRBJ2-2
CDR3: CASSLEGLMRTGGPGELFF
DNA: TGTGCCAGCAGCTTAGAAGGTTTGATGCGGACAGGGGGCCCCGGGGAGCTGTTTTTT

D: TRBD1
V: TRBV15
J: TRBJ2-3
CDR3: CATSREIGGQGRTDTQYF
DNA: TGTGCCACCAGCAGGGAAATCGGCGGACAGGGAAGGACGGATACGCAGTATTTT

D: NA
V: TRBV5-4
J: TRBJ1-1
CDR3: CASSDPGRNTEAFF
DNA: TGTGCCAGCAGCGACCCAGGCCGGAACACTGAAGCTTTCTTT

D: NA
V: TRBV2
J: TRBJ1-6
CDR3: CASSEDSPYNSPLHF
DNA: TGTGCCAGCAGTGAAGACAGTCCTTATAATTCACCCCTCCACTTT

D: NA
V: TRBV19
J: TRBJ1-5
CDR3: CASLGRIGQDSNQPQHF
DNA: TGTGCCAGTCTAGGGAGGATTGGACAAGATAGCAATCAGCCCCAGCATTTT

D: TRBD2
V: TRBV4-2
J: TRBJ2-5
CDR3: CASSQESSGEETQYF
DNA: TGTGCCAGCAGCCAAGAATCGAGCGGGGAAGAGACCCAGTACTTC

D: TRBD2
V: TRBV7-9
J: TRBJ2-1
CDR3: CASSFLRGRTSNEQFF
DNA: TGTGCCAGCAGCTTTTTAAGGGGCCGGACTAGCAATGAGCAGTTCTTC

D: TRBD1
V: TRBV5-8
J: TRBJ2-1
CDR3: CASSRRTGDNEQFF
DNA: TGTGCCAGCAGCCGCCGGACAGGGGACAATGAGCAGTTCTTC